The subject of this entry is one T cell receptor beta chain. This clonotype was seen a handful of times. Its antigen is unknown. No clone much larger than this one lies a single base away; base qualities are absent. Amplification of TCR beta CDR3 regions was carried out from RNA transcripts. The TCR CDR3 was subjected to a first round of RT-PCR using the HTBI primer set and the Qiagen OneStep RT-PCR kit. Libraries were constructed in a second round of multiplex PCR, after which size selection and purification were carried out. Paired-end sequencing of the libraries was performed with 100 bp reads on an Illumina HiSeq2000. Processing in the source paper ran as follows. SOAPnuke was used to process the raw data, with reads discarded if the reads contained adapters or uncalled bases, had a mean Phred below 15, or lacked an exact constant-primer or identifier match. COPE v1.2.5 was used to merge the high-quality paired reads, and each unique nucleotide sequence was defined as a clonotype. MiTCR v1.1 was used to align clonotypes to the IMGT TRBV, TRBD and TRBJ reference segments. Only V-J combinations with frequency above 0.0001, covering about 99% of repertoires, were analysed. A TCS score was defined as the ratio of F50 (clonal expansion) to E x V (chaos), with BLOSUM62-based TCRdist applied between CDR3 peptides within each V-J. Welch's t-statistics and random forest reduced roughly 500 V-J features to 13, which were used in a naive Bayes classifier (R e1071). The Morisita-Horn index was used to measure how similar the thyroid and blood repertoires were. The raw public reads went through TCRdb reprocessing: fastp at Q25, MiXCR clone calling, in-frame beta chains kept. Rows matching on CDR3 protein sequence are summarized as one entry with the most common DNA and genes. The V and J calls follow TCRdb's processing rather than the paper's. The sample yields roughly 700,000 distinct CDR3 sequences; approximately 36% were counted once. The ten largest clones represent more than 25% of the sample.

Reading the germline V gene (reference sequence) gives CDR1 SEHNR and CDR2 FQNEAQ. The cysteine opens and the phenylalanine closes a CDR3 of 14 amino acids. The sequence is cut down to CDR3 DNA, 42 bases in frame from base 1. Deletion took 1 base off V and 6 bases off J, with a span of 12 bases between the germline ends. The sample belongs to a study of T cells in Graves' hyperthyroidism and ophthalmopathy (dated by TCRdb to between 2018 and 2020). Study-level background: Peripheral blood was collected at initial diagnosis, before any treatment. To identify distinguishing TCR V-J signatures, a discovery cohort of about 100 patients was used, comprising 40 to 45 with Graves' ophthalmopathy and some 60 with stable Graves' hyperthyroidism. An independent validation cohort of under 20 hyperthyroidism patients and some 15 patients who later progressed to ophthalmopathy tested prospective prediction of ophthalmopathy. For training and testing, the 100 or so patients in the discovery cohort were randomly divided in a 7:3 ratio. In more than 5 Graves' hyperthyroidism patients, the study also compared T-cell repertoires from thyroid tissue with T-cell repertoires from blood. After sampling, hyperthyroidism patients received methimazole starting at 30 mg daily, and ophthalmopathy patients received high-dose intravenous methylprednisolone. TCR Vbeta CDR3 sequencing of roughly 140 peripheral blood samples (over 40 ophthalmopathy, under 80 hyperthyroidism and roughly 17 progressor patients) is reported in the paper.

A patient counted as having stable Graves' hyperthyroidism if no progression to ophthalmopathy occurred over 18 months of follow-up. The hyperthyroidism patients were between 18 and 65 years old and newly diagnosed, with a disease duration of less than 2 months. Any patient with an uncontrolled infection, another autoimmune disease, pregnancy or lactation was excluded. Diagnoses were established on the basis of clinical symptoms, serum thyroxine and TRAb, thyroid ultrasound, and orbital computed tomography. PBMCs were separated from approximately 9.9 ml of fresh peripheral blood using Ficoll-Paque density gradient centrifugation. Total RNA was extracted with Trizol reagent, and quality was checked on an Agilent 2100 Bioanalyzer. Paper-wide results and their limitations: Most expanded thyroid clonotypes (frequency above 0.001) were also detected in blood, a finding suggesting that blood repertoires may reflect thyroid immune responses. In validation, the model predicted progression to ophthalmopathy with approximately 71% sensitivity and around 72% specificity, a median of 6.5 months before onset. No statistical method was used to fix the sample size in advance, and group allocation was not hidden from the investigators. A model built on a 13 V-J signature distinguished ophthalmopathy from stable hyperthyroidism, reaching about 88% sensitivity and approximately 83% specificity in cross-validation and 80%/75% in testing.

The clonotype originates from a woman in her forties with Graves' hyperthyroidism. The V and J genes are TRBV7-9 and TRBJ1-1; the D gene is unclear. The sequenced material came from blood. The CDR3: CASSLGSRDAEAFF. The sequenced DNA: TGTGCCAGCAGCTTAGGGAGTCGGGATGCTGAAGCTTTCTTT.